This T cell receptor (beta chain) was recorded in a study of identical twins (TCRdb year 2016). About the study as a whole: The study deep-sequenced TCR alpha and beta repertoires from monozygotic twins, unrelated adults of various ages and cord blood to test whether fetal clonotypes persist. To rule out contamination, replicate twin experiments were performed at different times with different library preparation protocols. Study-level results and caveats: Because the same donors could not be followed over many years, the conclusions depended on cross-sectional statistical analysis. Compared with coincidental sharing between unrelated individuals, an excess of low generation-probability sequences was observed among out-of-frame TCR alpha sequences shared between twins. Recombination models systematically underestimated out-of-frame TCR alpha sharing in monozygotic twins but agreed with sharing between unrelated individuals. Fewer insertions were carried by abundant cord blood beta clonotypes, a similar but weaker trend appeared in young adult naive repertoires, and no such trend appeared in memory repertoires. Invariant T cells such as MAIT and iNKT could partly confound zero-insertion analyses, although diverse VJ usage argued against such confounding for most clonotypes. Excess twin sharing in beta out-of-frame sequences was weaker because fewer shared sequences lowered the signal-to-noise ratio.

The cysteine opens and the phenylalanine closes a CDR3 of 16 amino acids. The retained sequence is limited to the CDR3, 48 bases, with the frame set at the first base. V sheds 0 bases and J sheds 4 bases, leaving 15 bases between their ends. A note on this clonotype: Its antigen is currently not known. Per-nucleotide qualities are absent, and no much larger clonotype sits a single base away.

Every donor in the study was a healthy Caucasian. Three unrelated non-twin adults were additionally sequenced: a male aged 18 to 30, a male aged 50 to 60 and a female aged 50 to 60. Miltenyi CD45RO+ enrichment and human naive T-cell isolation kits were used to isolate memory (CD45RO+) and naive T cells from PBMC. The library was built by means of 5' RACE. TCRdb records Illumina HiSeq 2000 as the sequencer. Template switching added a universal primer binding site, and the final cDNA carried a unique molecular identifier that allowed TCR cDNA molecules to be counted accurately. First-strand cDNA for TCR alpha and beta chains was synthesized from specific primers in the conserved constant-segment region. To control for contamination, every cDNA library was double barcoded, receiving both a SMART-Mk sample barcode and Illumina barcodes. Two successive PCR steps introduced TruSeq adapter sequences along with Illumina sample barcodes. The TCR alpha and beta cDNA libraries were sequenced on the Illumina HiSeq platform using custom primers. In the paper's pipeline: MiGEC was used to process raw reads and extract unique molecular identifiers, and MiXCR was used to find CDR3 positions. Recombination models were inferred per individual with the repgenHMM and IGoR tools using an EM algorithm. Shared clonotypes were analyzed with the tcR package in R, and sharing was normalized by the product of cloneset sizes. To study raw recombination without the effects of thymic and clonal selection, out-of-frame nonproductive sequences were analyzed. TCRdb cleaned the public reads at Q25 with fastp, built clones with MiXCR and kept in-frame beta chains. Rows with a matching CDR3 protein are joined into one entry that keeps the most common DNA and genes. V and J calls and clone size were set by TCRdb, not the authors. The sample table contains about 390,000 distinct CDR3 sequences; only one count was recorded for about 9% of them. The ten most abundant clones make up roughly 8.9% of the sample.

Sequences were obtained from naive T cells sorted from blood. Taken with the paper, the label for cell subset or site translates to: cells isolated with a human naive T-cell isolation kit. The chain employs TRBV12-3 or TRBV12-4 and TRBJ1-2; the D gene cannot be resolved reliably. The sequence was collected from a woman in her forties or fifties in good health. The DNA is as follows: TGTGCCAGCAGTTTAGCGCGGGGAGGTCCCTTCTATGGCTACACCTTC. Its product reads: CASSLARGGPFYGYTF.